This T cell receptor beta chain comes out of a study of blood T cells in healthy people across ages. Peripheral blood from each donor was collected in a volume of roughly 9.2 milliliters. CDR1 and CDR2 from the germline V gene are SNHLY and FYNNEI. The length of the CDR3 is 13 residues. V dropped 11 bases and J dropped 0 bases, with 11 bases sitting between them. Through a sample-barcoded 5' primer and a J-beta primer mix, a second PCR was run for roughly 6 to 11 cycles. TCRdb used MiXCR to reprocess the 5' RACE reads, holding one entry per CDR3 protein. The data contain more than 650,000 distinct CDR3 sequences, roughly 26% of them singletons. The same specimen was also included in a second study, on T cells of mothers and their children.

The sequencing input was blood. The sequence was collected from a boy under 18 in good health. The V call is TRBV2, the J call TRBJ1-3; D ambiguous. The CDR3 DNA reads TGTGCCCAAAGCCCCGACTCTGGAAACACCATATATTTT. This translates into CAQSPDSGNTIYF.